The source of this T cell receptor (beta chain) is a study of response to subunit inactivated influenza vaccine. Looked up from germline, CDR1 is LGHDT and CDR2 is YNNKEL (reference sequence). V was shortened by 0 bases and J by 0 bases, with 9 bases between the two germline ends. This CDR3 spans 15 amino acids. This clonotype was observed at least ten times. TCRdb reanalysed the RT-PCR reads using MiXCR and keeps one entry per CDR3 protein. The data hold a few hundred thousand distinct CDR3 sequences, with approximately 21% observed a single time. This TCR was sampled from a man aged 50 to 69 who received an inactivated influenza vaccine. The chain recombines TRBV3-1 with TRBJ2-7; D is unclear. Sample: PBMCs from blood, taken approximately 20 months after vaccination. The CDR3 sequence: CASSQDFVSSYEQYF. The DNA for the CDR3 is TGTGCCAGCAGCCAAGATTTCGTAAGCTCCTACGAGCAGTACTTC.